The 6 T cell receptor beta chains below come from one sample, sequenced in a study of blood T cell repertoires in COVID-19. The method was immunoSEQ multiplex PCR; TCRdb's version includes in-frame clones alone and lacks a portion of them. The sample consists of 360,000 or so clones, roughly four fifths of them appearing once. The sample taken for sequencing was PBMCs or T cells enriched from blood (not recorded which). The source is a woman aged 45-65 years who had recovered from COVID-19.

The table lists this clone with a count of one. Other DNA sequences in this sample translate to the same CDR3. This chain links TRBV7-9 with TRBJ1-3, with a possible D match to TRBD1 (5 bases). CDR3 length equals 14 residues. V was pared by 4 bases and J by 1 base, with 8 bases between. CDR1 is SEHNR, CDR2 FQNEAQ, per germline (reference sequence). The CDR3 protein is CASSSSGSGNTIYF. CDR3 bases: TGTGCCAGCAGCTCCTCAGGGTCTGGAAACACCATATATTTT. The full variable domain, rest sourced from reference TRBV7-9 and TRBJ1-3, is DTGVSQNPRHKITKRGQNVTFRCDPISEHNRLYWYRQTLGQGPEFLTYFQNEAQLEKSRLLSDRFSAERPKGSFSTLEIQRTEQGDSAMYLCASSSSGSGNTIYFGEGSWLTVV.

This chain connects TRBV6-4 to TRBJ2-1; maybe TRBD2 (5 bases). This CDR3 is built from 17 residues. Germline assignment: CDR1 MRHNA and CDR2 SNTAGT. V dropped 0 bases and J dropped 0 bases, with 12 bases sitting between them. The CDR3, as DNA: TGTGCCAGCAGTGACTCTTGCGGGCCCACCTCCTACAATGAGCAGTTCTTC. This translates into CASSDSCGPTSYNEQFF.

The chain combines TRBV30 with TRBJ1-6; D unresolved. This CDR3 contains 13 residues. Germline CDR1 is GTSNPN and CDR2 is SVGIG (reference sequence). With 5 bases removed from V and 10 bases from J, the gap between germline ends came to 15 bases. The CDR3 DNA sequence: TGTGCCTGGGAGTCGGAGGGCGGATCACCCCTCCACTTT. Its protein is CAWESEGGSPLHF.

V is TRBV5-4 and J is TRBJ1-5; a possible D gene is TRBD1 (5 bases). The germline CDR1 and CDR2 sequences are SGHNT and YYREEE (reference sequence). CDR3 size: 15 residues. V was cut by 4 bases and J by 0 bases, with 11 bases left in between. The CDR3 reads CASSPGIDSNQPQHF. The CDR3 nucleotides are TGTGCCAGCAGCCCAGGGATCGATAGCAATCAGCCCCAGCATTTT.

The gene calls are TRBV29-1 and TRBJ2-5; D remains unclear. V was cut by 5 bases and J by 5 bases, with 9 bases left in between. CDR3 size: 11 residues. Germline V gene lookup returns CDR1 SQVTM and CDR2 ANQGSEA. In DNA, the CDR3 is TGCAGCGTTTACAGCTATGAGACCCAGTACTTC. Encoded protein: CSVYSYETQYF.

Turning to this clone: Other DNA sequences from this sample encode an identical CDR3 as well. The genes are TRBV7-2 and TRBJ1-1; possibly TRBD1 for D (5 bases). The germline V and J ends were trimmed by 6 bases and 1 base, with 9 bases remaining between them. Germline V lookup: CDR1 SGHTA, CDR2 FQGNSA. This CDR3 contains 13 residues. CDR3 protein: CASRLTGNTEAFF. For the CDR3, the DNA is TGTGCCAGCAGGTTAACAGGGAACACTGAAGCTTTCTTT. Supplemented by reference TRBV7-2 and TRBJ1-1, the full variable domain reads GAGVSQSPSNKVTEKGKDVELRCDPISGHTALYWYRQSLGQGLEFLIYFQGNSAPDKSGLPSDRFSAERTGGSVSTLTIQRTQQEDSAVYLCASRLTGNTEAFFGQGTRLTVV.